This entry concerns a single TCR beta chain. In this sample, this clonotype turned up once. Its antigen is not yet known. Base qualities are not at hand, and no much larger clone is one base apart. Preparation of the library involved 5' RACE. The instrument given in TCRdb is Illumina HiSeq 2500. The second PCR ran for roughly 7 to 11 cycles and used a J-beta primer mix along with a sample-barcoded 5' primer. A unique molecular identifier was introduced onto each TCR beta cDNA molecule by a template-switch 5' adaptor carrying 12 random nucleotides. Each sample yielded at least 2.5 million CDR3-containing paired-end reads. All of the RNA was converted into first-strand cDNA using the Mint cDNA synthesis kit, with a TRBC-specific oligonucleotide serving as the primer. Following uracil-DNA glycosylase treatment, a first 18-cycle PCR with universal primers M1SS and BC2_uni_R was performed on all cDNA. In the authors' own workflow: For normalization, 1 million high-quality reads, each with a distinct molecular identifier, were randomly selected from each sample. Reads with shared molecular identifiers were discarded instead of being binned into consensus sequences. MiTCR, run with a Q25 quality threshold and the strictest error-elimination algorithm, handled CDR3 identification, clonotype clustering and error correction. A nonparametric unseen species model using Euler transformation provided a lower-bound estimate of total TCR beta diversity. TCRdb ran its own pipeline on the public reads, namely fastp trimming at Q25 and MiXCR clone calling, and kept in-frame beta chains. CDR3 protein duplicates are merged, each entry listing the most common genes and DNA. The V and J calls and clone size are TCRdb's, not the authors'. Counted in this sample were 890,000 or so distinct CDR3 sequences; under 80% of them appeared once. The ten most abundant clones make up 25% to 30% of the sample.

From its cysteine to its phenylalanine, the CDR3 spans 14 amino acids. The retained sequence is limited to the CDR3, 42 bases, with the frame set at the first base. The germline V gene encodes CDR1 SGHTA and CDR2 FQGNSA. V is cut by 5 bases and J by 7 bases, and the space between the germline ends is 12 bases. This entry belongs to a study of blood T cells in healthy people across ages (dated by TCRdb to 2015 to 2017). With respect to the entire study: In model experiments, roughly one uniquely barcoded TCR beta cDNA molecule per two T cells was captured by template switching. Using deep sequencing normalized with unique cDNA molecular identifiers, the study measured how TCR beta repertoire diversity changes with age. Donors were grouped into four age groups: young (average approximately 16 years), middle-aged (39), aged (around 62) and long-lived (about 89). To avoid experimental bias, donors of different ages were distributed randomly across sequencing lanes. Two additional independent replicas of 1 million unique cDNA reads from the same blood draw were analyzed for two donors (one aged 18 to 30 and one aged 80 or older).

Systemically healthy Caucasian individuals from Russia, around 38 in total and aged roughly 6 to 100 years, were included as donors. Each donor gave roughly 9.5 milliliters of peripheral blood, collected into EDTA-treated Vacutainer tubes. Ficoll-Paque density-gradient centrifugation was used to isolate PBMCs, with at least 6.5 million per sample. Trizol reagent was used to extract total RNA from the PBMCs, yielding at least 5 micrograms per sample. For every donor, flow cytometry on a PBMC aliquot measured the percentage of naive CD45RAhigh/CD27high T cells. Overall study outcomes, separate from this receptor: As age increased, observed TCR beta diversity per million T cells dropped in a roughly linear way, and a significant reduction was already evident by age 40. There was a strong correlation between observed TCR beta diversity and the percentage of naive T cells measured by flow cytometry. Because the CMV infection status of the donors was unknown, age-related changes in expanded clonotypes may potentially have been confounded. Compared with the aged group, the long-lived group had more naive CD4+ T cells, fewer expanded clones and increased TCR diversity, a pattern suggesting age selection. Estimates of total diversity based on one million sequenced T cells were regarded as lower bounds and as underestimates. Since profiling was done on bulk unsorted PBMCs, naive and antigen-experienced compartments could not be conclusively compared.

In this chain, TRBV7-2 is recombined with TRBJ1-6; a confident D gene designation cannot be given. Sample: blood. The clonotype was recovered from a man younger than 40 in good health. The encoded CDR3 is CASSAMQVNSPLHF. In nucleotide form, the sequence is TGTGCCAGCAGCGCGATGCAAGTCAATTCACCCCTCCACTTT.